What follows describes a single T cell receptor (beta chain). Its antigen is currently unknown. The junction departs from germline at one end; a sequencing error may be responsible. The sample belongs to a study of molecular identifiers for immune sequencing clone quantification. Germline CDR1 and CDR2: SQVTM and ANQGSEA. CDR3 length: 14 amino acids. Investigators produced naive CD8 libraries from 20,000 to 1,000,000 sorted cells, drawing on 10%, 30% or 50% RNA. Listed TCR primers, together with previously described methods, were used for the bulk TCR libraries. TCRdb independently ran MiXCR on the PCR reads; one entry per CDR3 protein. Here the sample spans roughly 630,000 distinct CDR3 sequences, roughly 25% being singletons. Whole-study findings and limits: For effector cells, clones above 20 RNA copies held over 97% of molecules; for naive cells, under 1%.

The gene calls are TRBV29-1 and TRBJ2-1, with a possible D match to TRBD2 (7 bases). The sequence was collected from a human donor in good health. Some libraries in this study had Jurkat cell RNA spiked in. Sequenced material: naive CD8+ T cells from blood, with Jurkat cell RNA spiked in. Subset given: FACS-sorted CD8+CD4-CCR7+CD45RA+ naive T cells. Written as DNA, the CDR3 is TGCAGCGTTGATCCGGGGGGCCCATACAATGAGCAGGTCTTC. Protein product: CSVDPGGPYNEQVF.